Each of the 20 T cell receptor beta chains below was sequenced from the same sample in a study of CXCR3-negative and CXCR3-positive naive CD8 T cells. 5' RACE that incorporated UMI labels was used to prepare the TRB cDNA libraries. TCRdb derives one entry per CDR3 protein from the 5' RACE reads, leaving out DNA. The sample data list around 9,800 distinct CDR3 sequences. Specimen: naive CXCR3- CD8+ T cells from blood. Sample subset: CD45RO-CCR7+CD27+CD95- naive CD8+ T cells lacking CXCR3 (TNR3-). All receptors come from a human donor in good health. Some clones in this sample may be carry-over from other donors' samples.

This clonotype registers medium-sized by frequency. This CDR3 reads CSVGERGNTGELFF. The gene calls are TRBV29-1 and TRBJ2-2. The CDR3 loop spans 14 amino acids. Germline CDR1 SQVTM, CDR2 ANQGSEA.

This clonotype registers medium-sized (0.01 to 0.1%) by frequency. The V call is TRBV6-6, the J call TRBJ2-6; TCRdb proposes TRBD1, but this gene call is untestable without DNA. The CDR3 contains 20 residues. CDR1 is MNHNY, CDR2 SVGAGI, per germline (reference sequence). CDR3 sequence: CASSSVPGHGDGSGANVLTF.

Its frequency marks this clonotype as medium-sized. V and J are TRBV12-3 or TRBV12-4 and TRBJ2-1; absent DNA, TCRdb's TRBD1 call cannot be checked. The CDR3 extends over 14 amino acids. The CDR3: CASRTGGSHDEQFF.

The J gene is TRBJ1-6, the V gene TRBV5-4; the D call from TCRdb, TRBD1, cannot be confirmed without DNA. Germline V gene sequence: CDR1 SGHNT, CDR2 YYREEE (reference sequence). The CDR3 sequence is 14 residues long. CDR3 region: CARSPGTVNSPLHF.

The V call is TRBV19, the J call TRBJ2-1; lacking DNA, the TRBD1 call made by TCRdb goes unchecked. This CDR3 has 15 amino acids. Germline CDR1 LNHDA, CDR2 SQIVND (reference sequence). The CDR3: CASSEDGANYNEQFF.

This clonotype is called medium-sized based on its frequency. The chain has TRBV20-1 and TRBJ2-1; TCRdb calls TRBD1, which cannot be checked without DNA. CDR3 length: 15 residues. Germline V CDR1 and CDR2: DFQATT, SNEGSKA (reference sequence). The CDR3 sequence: CSARFRDRGWNEQFF.

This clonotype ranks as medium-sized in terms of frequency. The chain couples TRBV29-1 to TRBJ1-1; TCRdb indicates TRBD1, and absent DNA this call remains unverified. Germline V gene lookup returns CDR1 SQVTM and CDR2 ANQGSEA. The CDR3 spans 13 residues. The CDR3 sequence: CSVDIGVNTEAFF.

The CDR3: CASSLGGYGSYEQYF. This rearrangement joins TRBV11-1 to TRBJ2-7. CDR1 SGHAT and CDR2 FQDESV come from the germline V gene (reference sequence). This CDR3 is 15 amino acids long.

The CDR3 is CASRWGQGEYGYTF. This chain uses TRBV7-9 with TRBJ1-2; the TRBD1 assignment by TCRdb is unverifiable without DNA. The germline CDR1 and CDR2 sequences are SEHNR and FQNEAQ (reference sequence). The CDR3 totals 14 residues.

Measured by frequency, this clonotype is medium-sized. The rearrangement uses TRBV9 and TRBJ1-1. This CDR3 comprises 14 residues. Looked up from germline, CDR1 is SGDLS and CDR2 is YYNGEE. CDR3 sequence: CASSAPTPNTEAFF.

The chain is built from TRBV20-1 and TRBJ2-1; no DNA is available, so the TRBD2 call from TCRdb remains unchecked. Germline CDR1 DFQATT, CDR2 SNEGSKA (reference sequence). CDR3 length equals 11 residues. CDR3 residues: CSAHGLAEQFF.

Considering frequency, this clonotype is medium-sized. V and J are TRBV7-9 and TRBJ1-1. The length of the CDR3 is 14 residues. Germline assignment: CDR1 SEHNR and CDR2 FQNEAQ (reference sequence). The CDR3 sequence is CASSFEGQGREAFF.

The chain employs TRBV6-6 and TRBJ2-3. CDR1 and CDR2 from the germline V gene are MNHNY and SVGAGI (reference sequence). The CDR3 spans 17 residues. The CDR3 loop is CASSYSGLAASTDTQYF.

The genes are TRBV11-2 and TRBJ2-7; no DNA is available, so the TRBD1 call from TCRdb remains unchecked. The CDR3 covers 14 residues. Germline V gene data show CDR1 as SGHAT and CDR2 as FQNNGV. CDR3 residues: CASSPDGADYEQYF.

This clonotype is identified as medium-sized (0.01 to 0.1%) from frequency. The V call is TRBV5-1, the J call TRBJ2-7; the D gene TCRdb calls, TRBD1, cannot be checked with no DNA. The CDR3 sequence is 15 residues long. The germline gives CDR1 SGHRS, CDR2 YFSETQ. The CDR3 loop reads CASSLLWDRGDEQYF.

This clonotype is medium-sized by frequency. CDR3 region: CSVCDGGDTEAFF. This chain connects TRBV29-1 to TRBJ1-1; absent DNA, TCRdb's TRBD1 call cannot be checked. The germline V gene encodes CDR1 SQVTM and CDR2 ANQGSEA. This CDR3 has 13 residues.

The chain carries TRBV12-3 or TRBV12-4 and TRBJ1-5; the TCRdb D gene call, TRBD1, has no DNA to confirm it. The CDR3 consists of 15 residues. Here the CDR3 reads CASSPTGDSNQPQHF.

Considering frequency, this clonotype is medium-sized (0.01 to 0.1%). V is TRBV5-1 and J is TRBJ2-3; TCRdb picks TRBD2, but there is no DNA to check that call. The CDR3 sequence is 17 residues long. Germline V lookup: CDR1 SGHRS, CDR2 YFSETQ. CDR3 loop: CASSLALAGAISDTQYF.

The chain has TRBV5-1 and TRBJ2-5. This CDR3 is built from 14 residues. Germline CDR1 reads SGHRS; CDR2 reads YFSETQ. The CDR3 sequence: CASSPIGDGETQYF.

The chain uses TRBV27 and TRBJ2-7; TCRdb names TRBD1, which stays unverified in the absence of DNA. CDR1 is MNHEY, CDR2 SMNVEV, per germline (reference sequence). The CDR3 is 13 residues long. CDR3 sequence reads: CASSLDSTYEQYF.